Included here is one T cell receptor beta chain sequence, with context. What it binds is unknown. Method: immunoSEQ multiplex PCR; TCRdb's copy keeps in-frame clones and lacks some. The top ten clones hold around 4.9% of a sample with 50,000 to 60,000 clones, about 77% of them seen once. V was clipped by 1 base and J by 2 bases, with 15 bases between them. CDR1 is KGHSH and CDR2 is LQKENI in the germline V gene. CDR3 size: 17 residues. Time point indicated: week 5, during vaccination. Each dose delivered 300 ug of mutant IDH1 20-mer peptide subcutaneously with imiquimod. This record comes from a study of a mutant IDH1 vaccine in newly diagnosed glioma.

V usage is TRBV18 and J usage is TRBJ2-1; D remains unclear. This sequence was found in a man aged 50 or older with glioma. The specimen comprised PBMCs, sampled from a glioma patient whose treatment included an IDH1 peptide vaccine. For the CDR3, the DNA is TGTGCCAGCTCACCACGAGTGAGACTCCGTGCCTACAATGAGCAGTTCTTC. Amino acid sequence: CASSPRVRLRAYNEQFF.